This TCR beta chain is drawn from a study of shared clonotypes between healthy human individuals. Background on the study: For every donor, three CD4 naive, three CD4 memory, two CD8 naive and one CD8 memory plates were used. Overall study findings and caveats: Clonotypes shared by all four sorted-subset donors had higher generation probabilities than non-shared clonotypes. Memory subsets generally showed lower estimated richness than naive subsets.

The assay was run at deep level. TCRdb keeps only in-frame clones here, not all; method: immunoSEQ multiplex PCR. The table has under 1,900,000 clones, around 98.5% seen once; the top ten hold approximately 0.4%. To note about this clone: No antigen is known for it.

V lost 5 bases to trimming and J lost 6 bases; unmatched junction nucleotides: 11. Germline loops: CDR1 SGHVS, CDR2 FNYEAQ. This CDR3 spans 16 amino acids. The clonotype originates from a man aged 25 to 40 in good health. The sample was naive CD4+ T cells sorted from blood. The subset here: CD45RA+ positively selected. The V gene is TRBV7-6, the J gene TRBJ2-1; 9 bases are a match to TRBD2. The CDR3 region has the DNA TGTGCCAGCAGCGGTATTAGCGGGAGTTCCCGCAATGAGCAGTTCTTC. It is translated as CASSGISGSSRNEQFF.